A single sample gave rise to the 27 T cell receptor beta chains below, sequenced in a study of PD-1 blockade in mismatch repair-deficient tumors. TCRdb's table, derived via immunoSEQ multiplex PCR, lists solely in-frame clones and lacks some. This sample has over 100,000 clones, with 60% to 85% found just once. The sequencing used peripheral blood, collected 60 weeks after starting pembrolizumab. The receptor source for this set is an adult with mismatch repair-deficient cancer.

With regard to this clone: Relative to the germline gene, one junction end is altered; a read error may explain this. The CDR3 bases are TGTGCTAGCAGCTTAGACGGGAGGGCCGTTGAGACCCAGTACTTC. It yields the protein CASSLDGRAVETQYF. V usage is TRBV7-7 and J usage is TRBJ2-5, with 8 bases fitting TRBD2. This CDR3 has 15 residues. Germline V gene lookup returns CDR1 SSHAT and CDR2 FNYEAQ (reference sequence).

The gene calls are TRBV5-6 and TRBJ1-5, with TRBD1 matching over 7 bases. The CDR3 covers 14 residues. Germline V CDR1 and CDR2: SGHDT, YYEEEE. V lost 3 bases, J lost 7 bases, and 7 bases stayed unmatched. The CDR3 DNA reads TGTGCCAGCAGCTCCCAGGGGGGAGTGCAGCCCCAGCATTTT. Amino acid sequence: CASSSQGGVQPQHF.

The rearrangement joins TRBV6-1 to TRBJ2-1, with 7 bases that match TRBD2. The CDR3 consists of 13 residues. The V gene's germline CDR1 is MNHNS and CDR2 SASEGT. V trimming: 7 bases; J trimming: 5 bases; junction bases outside the gene matches: 5. The CDR3 reads CASTGLADNEQFF. In DNA, the CDR3 is TGTGCCAGCACTGGCCTAGCGGACAATGAGCAGTTCTTC.

V usage is TRBV5-6 and J usage is TRBJ2-5, with 7 bases matching TRBD1. The V gene's germline CDR1 is SGHDT and CDR2 YYEEEE. J gave up 4 bases and V 0 bases, and 3 bases lay outside the gene matches. The CDR3 sequence is 14 residues long. This CDR3 is CASSLGQGRETQYF. The CDR3 bases are TGTGCCAGCAGCTTGGGACAGGGCCGAGAGACCCAGTACTTC.

The V and J genes are TRBV6-4 and TRBJ1-1, with D uncertain. Trimming removed 6 bases at V and 4 bases at J, with 12 bases between. Germline CDR1 reads MRHNA; CDR2 reads SNTAGT. This CDR3 has 13 residues. The CDR3 sequence: CASSLEEGTEAFF. Here the CDR3 DNA reads TGTGCCAGCAGCCTAGAAGAGGGCACTGAAGCTTTCTTT.

This clone was seen more than once but under ten times. The J gene is TRBJ2-1, the V gene TRBV7-8; D gene uncertain. The CDR3 is 14 amino acids. Germline assignment: CDR1 SGHVS and CDR2 FQNEAQ. Trimming left V 5 bases short and J 0 bases short, with 8 bases between. CDR3 coding DNA: TGTGCCAGCAGCCCTGTAAACTCCTACAATGAGCAGTTCTTC. The encoded protein is CASSPVNSYNEQFF.

V usage is TRBV30 and J usage is TRBJ2-3; D is possibly TRBD1 (6 bases). This CDR3 has 15 amino acids. Germline assignment: CDR1 GTSNPN and CDR2 SVGIG (reference sequence). V gave up 2 bases and J gave up 0 bases, with 12 bases separating them. CDR3 protein: CAWSTGSGSTDTQYF. The CDR3 DNA sequence: TGTGCCTGGAGTACAGGGAGTGGTAGCACAGATACGCAGTATTTT.

V gene TRBV7-3 combines with J gene TRBJ2-5, with D hard to call. Germline V lookup: CDR1 SGHTA, CDR2 FQGTGA. This CDR3 has 14 amino acids. Between the trimmed V and J ends, which lost 2 bases and 2 bases, there was a span of 9 bases. The CDR3 region is CASSLRGKQETQYF. The CDR3 nucleotides are TGTGCCAGCAGCTTACGCGGCAAGCAAGAGACCCAGTACTTC.

This clone was seen a single time. The chain combines TRBV15 with TRBJ1-1; D is undetermined. The CDR3 loop spans 18 amino acids. V lost 6 bases, J lost 0 bases, and 23 bases lay in between. Germline CDR1 LNHNV, CDR2 YYDKDF (reference sequence). CDR3: CATRWESVLGAVNTEAFF. CDR3 DNA sequence: TGTGCCACCAGGTGGGAGAGTGTACTTGGTGCCGTGAACACTGAAGCTTTCTTT. Supplemented by reference TRBV15 and TRBJ1-1, the full variable domain reads DAMVIQNPRYQVTQFGKPVTLSCSQTLNHNVMYWYQQKSSQAPKLLFHYYDKDFNNEADTPDNFQSRRPNTSFCFLDIRSPGLGDTAMYLCATRWESVLGAVNTEAFFGQGTRLTVV.

This chain connects TRBV7-2 to TRBJ2-7, with D perhaps matching TRBD1 (6 bases). The CDR3 covers 17 residues. Trimming shortened V by 2 bases and J by 1 base, and 18 bases separated the two germline ends. Germline CDR1 SGHTA, CDR2 FQGNSA. The CDR3 spells CASSLRISWTESYEQYF. DNA for the CDR3: TGTGCCAGCAGCTTAAGAATCTCTTGGACAGAGTCCTACGAGCAGTACTTC. The full variable domain, with the rest looked up from reference TRBV7-2 and TRBJ2-7, is GAGVSQSPSNKVTEKGKDVELRCDPISGHTALYWYRQSLGQGLEFLIYFQGNSAPDKSGLPSDRFSAERTGGSVSTLTIQRTQQEDSAVYLCASSLRISWTESYEQYFGPGTRLTVT.

V is TRBV19 and J is TRBJ2-6; 8 bases map to TRBD1. Trimming cost V 5 bases and J 3 bases; bases outside gene matches: 9. Germline CDR1 and CDR2: LNHDA and SQIVND (reference sequence). The CDR3 is made up of 17 amino acids. The CDR3 sequence: CASSLGQEALGANVLTF. CDR3 coding DNA: TGTGCCAGTAGTCTGGGACAGGAGGCCCTTGGGGCCAACGTCCTGACTTTC. The full variable domain, in which reference TRBV19 and TRBJ2-6 provide the parts outside the CDR3, is DGGITQSPKYLFRKEGQNVTLSCEQNLNHDAMYWYRQDPGQGLRLIYYSQIVNDFQKGDIAEGYSVSREKKESFPLTVTSAQKNPTAFYLCASSLGQEALGANVLTFGAGSRLTVL.

The CDR3 nucleotides are TGTGCCAGCAGCTTTAGCGGGATGAACAATGAGCAGTTCTTC. As protein: CASSFSGMNNEQFF. The chain combines TRBV7-2 with TRBJ2-1; 8 bases line up with TRBD2. This CDR3 has 14 residues. Germline V gene data show CDR1 as SGHTA and CDR2 as FQGNSA. V lost 3 bases and J lost 5; bases outside the gene matches: 3.

The rearrangement links TRBV7-9 to TRBJ2-3, with D possibly matching TRBD1 (5 bases). Per the germline V gene, CDR1 is SEHNR and CDR2 is FQNEAQ (reference sequence). Trimming stripped 6 bases from V and 2 bases from J, with 9 bases between. This CDR3 comprises 13 residues. The CDR3 here is CASRGAATDTQYF. The CDR3 nucleotides read TGTGCCAGCAGAGGGGCAGCCACAGATACGCAGTATTTT. The variable domain in full, completed from reference TRBV7-9 and TRBJ2-3, reads DTGVSQNPRHKITKRGQNVTFRCDPISEHNRLYWYRQTLGQGPEFLTYFQNEAQLEKSRLLSDRFSAERPKGSFSTLEIQRTEQGDSAMYLCASRGAATDTQYFGPGTRLTVL.

The chain carries TRBV18 and TRBJ2-1; D unresolved. The germline V and J ends were trimmed by 3 bases and 0 bases, with 9 bases remaining between them. This CDR3 comprises 15 residues. In germline, CDR1 is KGHSH, CDR2 LQKENI. CDR3 protein: CASSPGNSSYNEQFF. CDR3 nucleotide sequence: TGTGCCAGCTCACCTGGTAATAGCTCCTACAATGAGCAGTTCTTC.

This rearrangement joins TRBV11-3 to TRBJ1-1, with no clear D. Germline V lookup: CDR1 SGHNT, CDR2 YENEEA. The CDR3 has 14 amino acids. Trimming pared 0 bases from V and 5 bases from J, leaving 10 bases between. The CDR3 loop is CASSLEEGLTEAFF. The CDR3 bases are TGTGCCAGCAGCTTAGAAGAAGGTCTAACTGAAGCTTTCTTT. Full variable domain (remainder filled in from reference TRBV11-3 and TRBJ1-1): EAGVVQSPRYKIIEKKQPVAFWCNPISGHNTLYWYLQNLGQGPELLIRYENEEAVDDSQLPKDRFSAERLKGVDSTLKIQPAELGDSAVYLCASSLEEGLTEAFFGQGTRLTVV.

The rearrangement links TRBV5-6 to TRBJ1-2; 9 nucleotides align to TRBD1. The CDR3 is made up of 14 amino acids. Trimming at V came to 4 bases and at J to 9 bases, leaving 10 bases not matched to a gene. CDR1 is SGHDT, CDR2 YYEEEE, per germline. This CDR3 reads CASSLDRGRRSYTF. The CDR3 DNA reads as TGTGCCAGCAGCCTGGACAGGGGCCGTAGGAGCTACACCTTC.

This chain joins TRBV5-1 and TRBJ2-1; TRBD1 or TRBD2 may be the D gene (5 bases each). This CDR3 is 15 amino acids long. Germline V gene sequence: CDR1 SGHRS, CDR2 YFSETQ. V lost 0 bases, J lost 5 bases, and 12 bases lay in between. CDR3 protein: CASSLAGPLDNEQFF. CDR3 DNA: TGCGCCAGCAGCTTGGCGGGACCCCTCGACAATGAGCAGTTCTTC.

Remarks on this clone: This specimen includes other DNA sequences encoding the same CDR3. The chain employs TRBV18 and TRBJ1-2; a possible D gene is TRBD1 (5 bases). With 3 bases removed from V and 4 bases from J, the gap between germline ends came to 9 bases. The germline CDR1 and CDR2 sequences are KGHSH and LQKENI. The CDR3 has 13 residues. The CDR3 loop is CASSPDGAYGYTF. The DNA for the CDR3 is TGTGCCAGCTCACCCGACGGGGCCTATGGCTACACCTTC.

J is TRBJ2-4 and V is TRBV5-1, with D possibly being TRBD2 (6 bases). CDR3 length: 15 residues. V lost 4 bases, J lost 8 bases, and 19 bases lay in between. The germline V gene has CDR1 SGHRS and CDR2 YFSETQ. CDR3 protein: CASSPGGDGIDIQYF. DNA for the CDR3: TGCGCCAGCAGCCCCGGGGGAGACGGAATAGACATTCAGTACTTC.

The chain joins TRBV20-1 to TRBJ2-7; D uncertain. Per germline, CDR1 DFQATT and CDR2 SNEGSKA (reference sequence). The V gene lost 4 bases and the J gene lost 6 bases, with 7 bases spanning the gap. This CDR3 contains 10 residues. DNA for the CDR3: TGCAGTGCTATTCTGGGCGAGCAGTACTTC. It encodes CSAILGEQYF.

The V call is TRBV12-5, the J call TRBJ2-1, with 9 bases lining up with TRBD1. Unmatched junction bases numbered 4, after V lost 2 bases and J lost 5 bases. CDR1 is LGHNT and CDR2 is FRNRAP in the germline V gene. The CDR3 runs to 15 residues. In DNA form, the CDR3 reads TGTGCTAGTGGTTTGATATGGACAGGGGACAATGAGCAGTTCTTC. This gives the protein CASGLIWTGDNEQFF.

As to this clone: One junction end disagrees with the germline gene, perhaps due to a read error. The J gene is TRBJ2-5, the V gene TRBV4-1; 8 nucleotides match TRBD1. This CDR3 is 20 amino acids long. Germline lookup yields CDR1 MGHRA and CDR2 YSYEKL. The DNA of the CDR3 is TGCGCCAGCAGCCATCTCCGAGAGAGACAGGGGCGCAAACCCCAAGAGCCCCAGTACTTC. Amino acid sequence: CASSHLRERQGRKPQEPQYF.

The chain has TRBV6-1 and TRBJ2-5, with unresolved D. CDR1 and CDR2 from the germline V gene are MNHNS and SASEGT. The CDR3 runs to 13 residues. V lost 5 bases and J lost 5, with 12 bases in between. CDR3 DNA sequence: TGTGCCAGCAGTTGGTCCCAGGAGGAGACCCAGTACTTC. Translation: CASSWSQEETQYF.

This sequence joins TRBV30 and TRBJ1-2, with a tentative D call TRBD1 (6 bases). This CDR3 is built from 12 residues. V lost 3 bases to trimming and J lost 3 bases, with 8 bases between them. Per the germline V gene, CDR1 is GTSNPN and CDR2 is SVGIG (reference sequence). CDR3 DNA: TGTGCCTGGAGCGACAGGCACTATGGCTACACCTTC. Its protein product is CAWSDRHYGYTF.

CDR3 region: CATPPPGAVQSYNEQFF. In nucleotides, the CDR3 is TGTGCCACCCCCCCTCCGGGCGCGGTCCAGTCCTACAATGAGCAGTTCTTC. The V gene is TRBV2, the J gene TRBJ2-1; D ambiguous. The V gene's germline CDR1 is SNHLY and CDR2 FYNNEI. This CDR3 comprises 17 residues. Trimming pared 10 bases from V and 1 base from J, leaving 23 bases between.

This clone was observed a few times. The DNA of the CDR3 is TGTGCCAGCAGTTTAGCTCTTGGGACAGGGAGGGATGGCTACACCTTC. It is translated as CASSLALGTGRDGYTF. The rearrangement joins TRBV27 to TRBJ1-2; 9 bases are a match to TRBD1. With 2 bases clipped from V and 6 bases from J, the junction kept 10 bases outside the gene matches. From germline, CDR1 is MNHEY and CDR2 SMNVEV (reference sequence). The CDR3 contains 16 residues.

The chain carries TRBV9 and TRBJ1-2, with D unclear. V lost 3 bases to trimming and J lost 1 base, with 19 bases between them. Germline-derived CDR1 and CDR2 are SGDLS and YYNGEE. The CDR3 is made up of 17 amino acids. Here the CDR3 reads CASSARPGGGFNYGYTF. CDR3 coding DNA: TGTGCCAGCAGCGCTCGGCCCGGAGGAGGATTTAACTATGGCTACACCTTC.